Following are 32 T cell receptor beta chains from one sample sequenced in a study of OX40 agonist ivuxolimab in advanced cancers. The data were produced by immunoSEQ multiplex PCR, yet TCRdb's version contains in-frame clones alone and is incomplete. In the table there are about 43,000 clones, around 87% of which are singletons. This sample comprised CD4+ or CD8+ T cells sorted from blood, obtained in a trial of the OX40 agonist ivuxolimab. The receptor source for this set is an adult with an advanced solid tumor such as melanoma, head and neck, liver or kidney cancer.

This clone was seen a handful of times. The rearrangement links TRBV19 to TRBJ1-5; no firm D call. CDR3 length: 13 amino acids. Deletions cut 8 bases from V and 0 bases from J, with 8 bases between. Per germline, CDR1 LNHDA and CDR2 SQIVND (reference sequence). CDR3 in DNA: TGTGCCAGTCGTCAGGTTAGCAATCAGCCCCAGCATTTT. Protein sequence: CASRQVSNQPQHF.

The rearrangement joins TRBV2 to TRBJ1-1; unclear D gene. The V and J ends lost 7 bases and 6 bases respectively, with 15 bases between them. The CDR3 extends over 13 amino acids. The germline V gene has CDR1 SNHLY and CDR2 FYNNEI. DNA of the CDR3: TGTGCCAGCACGCGGATGGGTTTGGCTGAAGCTTTCTTT. Translated, it gives CASTRMGLAEAFF. Looking up the rest from reference TRBV2 and TRBJ1-1 gives the full variable domain: EPEVTQTPSHQVTQMGQEVILRCVPISNHLYFYWYRQILGQKVEFLVSFYNNEISEKSEIFDDQFSVERPDGSNFTLKIRSTKLEDSAMYFCASTRMGLAEAFFGQGTRLTVV.

The chain joins TRBV6-1 to TRBJ1-5; D not certain. Trimming took off 5 bases at V and 6 bases at J, with 17 bases between the two ends. Germline V lookup: CDR1 MNHNS, CDR2 SASEGT. This CDR3 has 15 amino acids. The CDR3 DNA reads as TGTGCCAGCAGTAGCACCGAAGGGTCGGGTCAGCCCCAGCATTTT. Translating it yields CASSSTEGSGQPQHF.

A single count supports this clone. This chain links TRBV15 with TRBJ2-7; D remains unclear. With 1 base removed from V and 0 bases from J, the gap between germline ends came to 7 bases. The CDR3 is 14 amino acids. CDR1 is LNHNV and CDR2 is YYDKDF in the germline V gene (reference sequence). The CDR3, as DNA: TGTGCCACCAGCAGAGCGGGCAGCTCCTACGAGCAGTACTTC. It specifies CATSRAGSSYEQYF.

The rearrangement joins TRBV11-3 to TRBJ2-3; tentative D call: TRBD2 (6 bases). V was cut by 5 bases and J by 6 bases, with 18 bases left in between. Germline lookup yields CDR1 SGHNT and CDR2 YENEEA. The CDR3 totals 15 residues. In DNA form, the CDR3 reads TGTGCCAGCAGCAACACAGGTGCCGGAGGGGATACGCAGTATTTT. It codes for CASSNTGAGGDTQYF.

The J gene is TRBJ1-1, the V gene TRBV5-6; TRBD1 is a possible D gene (5 bases). The V gene lost 1 base and the J gene lost 7 bases, with 17 bases spanning the gap. The CDR3 runs 15 residues. CDR1 SGHDT and CDR2 YYEEEE come from the germline V gene. CDR3 protein: CASSLLGHQDYEAFF. As DNA, the CDR3 is TGTGCCAGCAGCTTGTTAGGACACCAGGACTATGAAGCTTTCTTT.

The chain recombines TRBV25-1 with TRBJ1-4; D is undetermined. V was cut by 3 bases and J by 2 bases, with 4 bases left in between. From germline, CDR1 is MGHDK and CDR2 SYGVNS. This CDR3 is built from 13 residues. The CDR3 is CASSEVTNEKLFF. The CDR3 bases are TGTGCCAGCAGTGAGGTTACTAATGAAAAACTGTTTTTT. Using reference TRBV25-1 and TRBJ1-4 for the parts outside the CDR3, the full variable domain is EADIYQTPRYLVIGTGKKITLECSQTMGHDKMYWYQQDPGMELHLIHYSYGVNSTEKGDLSSESTVSRIRTEHFPLTLESARPSHTSQYLCASSEVTNEKLFFGSGTQLSVL.

This chain uses TRBV27 with TRBJ2-5; 10 positions agree with TRBD2. This CDR3 contains 16 residues. CDR1 and CDR2 (germline): MNHEY, SMNVEV (reference sequence). V gave up 5 bases and J gave up 4 bases; unmatched junction bases: 10. The CDR3 loop reads CASSPWPSGSSETQYF. CDR3 DNA: TGTGCCAGCAGTCCCTGGCCTAGCGGGAGTTCAGAGACCCAGTACTTC.

In its sample, this clone was seen once. The chain joins TRBV5-4 to TRBJ2-3; D remains ambiguous. The V end was cut by 5 bases, the J end by 2 bases, with 9 bases between. Germline V gene data show CDR1 as SGHNT and CDR2 as YYREEE (reference sequence). The CDR3 covers 13 residues. As DNA, the CDR3 is TGTGCCAGCAGTTCGGAAATCACAGATACGCAGTATTTT. Its translation: CASSSEITDTQYF.

The V and J genes are TRBV19 and TRBJ2-1; 8 nucleotides agree with TRBD2. The CDR3 loop spans 16 amino acids. Unmatched junction bases numbered 14, after V lost 7 bases and J lost 6 bases. Looked up from germline, CDR1 is LNHDA and CDR2 is SQIVND (reference sequence). CDR3 sequence reads: CASTNYGLAGANEQFF. The DNA of the CDR3 is TGTGCCAGTACCAACTATGGACTAGCCGGCGCCAATGAGCAGTTCTTC. The whole variable domain, filled in from reference TRBV19 and TRBJ2-1, reads DGGITQSPKYLFRKEGQNVTLSCEQNLNHDAMYWYRQDPGQGLRLIYYSQIVNDFQKGDIAEGYSVSREKKESFPLTVTSAQKNPTAFYLCASTNYGLAGANEQFFGPGTRLTVL.

Points on this clone: The sample holds other DNA sequences that translate to the same CDR3. The chain joins TRBV11-2 to TRBJ1-3; no reliable D call. Trimming removed 1 base at V and 0 bases at J, with 4 bases between. The V gene's germline CDR1 is SGHAT and CDR2 FQNNGV. The CDR3 length is 14 residues. DNA of the CDR3: TGTGCCAGCAGCTTAGGTGGCTCTGGAAACACCATATATTTT. Protein sequence: CASSLGGSGNTIYF.

The V call is TRBV29-1, the J call TRBJ2-1; no reliable D call. Germline CDR1 SQVTM, CDR2 ANQGSEA. Trimming pared 4 bases from V and 6 bases from J, leaving 10 bases between. The CDR3 totals 12 residues. The CDR3 DNA follows: TGCAGCGTTGGGTGGTGGGGCAATGAGCAGTTCTTC. Translation: CSVGWWGNEQFF.

The chain combines TRBV28 with TRBJ2-7; 7 bases are a match to TRBD1. CDR3 length equals 14 residues. The J segment lost 4 bases and the V segment lost 7 bases, leaving 10 bases of the junction unmatched. Germline CDR1 is MDHEN and CDR2 is SYDVKM. The CDR3 loop is CASTSPRDRYEQYF. The CDR3 DNA sequence: TGTGCCAGCACCTCCCCCCGGGACAGATACGAGCAGTACTTC.

This sequence joins TRBV2 and TRBJ2-1, with D perhaps TRBD2 (6 bases). CDR3 length: 14 amino acids. The V gene lost 5 bases and the J gene lost 8 bases, with 16 bases spanning the gap. The germline gives CDR1 SNHLY, CDR2 FYNNEI. In nucleotides, the CDR3 is TGTGCCAGCAGTCCACGGACTACGGTCGATGAGCAGTTCTTC. Its translation is CASSPRTTVDEQFF.

The chain couples TRBV27 to TRBJ1-1; D unresolved. Germline lookup yields CDR1 MNHEY and CDR2 SMNVEV (reference sequence). V shed 0 bases and J shed 5 bases, with 22 bases lying between them. The CDR3 extends over 18 amino acids. The CDR3 nucleotides read TGTGCCAGCAGTTTATCGGGCCCAAGGACCGCGGGGAGAACTGAAGCTTTCTTT. Residues: CASSLSGPRTAGRTEAFF.

The V and J genes are TRBV4-1 and TRBJ1-1, with TRBD1 as a possible D gene (5 bases). Trimming left V 0 bases short and J 4 bases short, with 18 bases between. Germline loops: CDR1 MGHRA, CDR2 YSYEKL. The length of the CDR3 is 17 residues. The CDR3 here is CASSQDGRGRVSTEAFF. For the CDR3, the DNA is TGCGCCAGCAGCCAAGATGGTCGAGGCAGGGTATCCACTGAAGCTTTCTTT.

This chain joins TRBV13 and TRBJ2-7, with D unresolved. Germline-derived CDR1 and CDR2 are PRHDT and FYEKMQ (reference sequence). Trimming removed 5 bases at V and 8 bases at J, with 22 bases between. This CDR3 has 15 residues. The DNA of the CDR3 is TGTGCCAGCAGCCAGACGGAGAGTCTGTCGGCCAAGCAGTACTTC. It codes for CASSQTESLSAKQYF.

V gene TRBV6-1 combines with J gene TRBJ2-7; 7 bases map to TRBD1. Germline loops: CDR1 MNHNS, CDR2 SASEGT. The CDR3 is 15 residues long. V lost 5 bases and J lost 6; bases outside the gene matches: 13. The CDR3 DNA is TGTGCCAGCAGTCTCCTGACAGGGATAATGGTCGAGCAGTACTTC. It translates to CASSLLTGIMVEQYF.

The chain couples TRBV23-1 to TRBJ1-3, with unresolved D. TRBV23-1 is treated as an ORF (open reading frame) with a function not yet certain. Trimming cost V 2 bases and J 8 bases, with 7 bases left between them. CDR3 length: 12 amino acids. The CDR3 nucleotides read TGCGCCAGCAGTCAACTGTCTGACACCATATATTTT. Translating it yields CASSQLSDTIYF.

This clone has just one count. The chain uses TRBV7-2 and TRBJ1-5; D not resolved. Germline V gene sequence: CDR1 SGHTA, CDR2 FQGNSA. V was clipped by 5 bases and J by 3 bases, with 5 bases between them. The length of the CDR3 is 12 residues. The CDR3 is CASSVNNQPQHF. CDR3 sequence (DNA): TGTGCCAGCAGCGTCAACAATCAGCCCCAGCATTTT.

The V gene is TRBV28, the J gene TRBJ2-7; 7 bases agree with TRBD1. Germline-derived CDR1 and CDR2 are MDHEN and SYDVKM. The V gene end was trimmed by 6 bases and the J gene end by 2 bases; junction bases not matched to a gene: 10. CDR3 length equals 15 residues. The CDR3 DNA reads TGTGCCAGCAGGTTTAACAGGGGACCAGCCTACGAGCAGTACTTC. Translation gives CASRFNRGPAYEQYF.

The gene calls are TRBV7-2 and TRBJ2-2; TRBD2 matches 14 bases. Germline V gene lookup returns CDR1 SGHTA and CDR2 FQGNSA. The CDR3 sequence is 18 residues long. Unmatched junction bases numbered 7, after V lost 2 bases and J lost 5 bases. Here the CDR3 reads CASSLKGLAGVGTGELFF. DNA of the CDR3: TGTGCCAGCAGCTTAAAGGGACTAGCGGGAGTAGGAACCGGGGAGCTGTTTTTT.

V is TRBV11-2 and J is TRBJ2-1, with 15 bases identical to TRBD2. Trimming cost V 5 bases and J 7 bases; bases outside gene matches: 12. Per the germline V gene, CDR1 is SGHAT and CDR2 is FQNNGV. This CDR3 contains 18 residues. The CDR3 DNA follows: TGTGCCAGCAGCCACCGTTGGACTAGCGGGGGGGCCGTAAATGAGCAGTTCTTC. It codes for CASSHRWTSGGAVNEQFF.

This clone was observed once. The rearrangement joins TRBV6-1 to TRBJ2-6; no definite D call. The ends were cut back, 3 bases at V and 3 bases at J, with 3 bases in the middle. The CDR3 consists of 13 residues. Germline loops: CDR1 MNHNS, CDR2 SASEGT. The CDR3 bases are TGTGCCAGCAGTGATGTTGGGGCCAACGTCCTGACTTTC. Translation: CASSDVGANVLTF.

This clone was seen just once. The genes are TRBV28 and TRBJ2-7; the match to TRBD1 covers 7 bases. This CDR3 contains 13 residues. Germline values: CDR1 MDHEN, CDR2 SYDVKM. Unmatched junction bases numbered 0, after V lost 2 bases and J lost 2 bases. The CDR3 protein is CASSLRGPYEQYF. In DNA form, the CDR3 reads TGTGCCAGCAGTTTAAGGGGGCCCTACGAGCAGTACTTC.

The chain joins TRBV2 to TRBJ2-4, with 10 bases lining up with TRBD1. J gave up 1 base and V 5 bases, and 14 bases lay outside the gene matches. The CDR3 consists of 19 residues. Germline V gene sequence: CDR1 SNHLY, CDR2 FYNNEI. The CDR3 DNA reads as TGTGCCAGCAGTAGGTCCCCGGGACAGGGGTCGATGGCCAAAAACATTCAGTACTTC. As protein: CASSRSPGQGSMAKNIQYF.

This clone occurred a few times. The chain is built from TRBV25-1 and TRBJ1-2; no clear D. Germline CDR1 MGHDK, CDR2 SYGVNS. Deletions cut 3 bases from V and 5 bases from J, with 7 bases between. This CDR3 contains 12 residues. CDR3 sequence (DNA): TGTGCCAGCAGTGATAGAGGGTATGGCTACACCTTC. Protein product: CASSDRGYGYTF.

Here the CDR3 DNA reads TGTGCCAGCAGCTGGACAGGGGGCTATTACAATGAGCAGTTCTTC. Translating it yields CASSWTGGYYNEQFF. V is TRBV7-9 and J is TRBJ2-1; 11 bases match TRBD1. Germline values: CDR1 SEHNR, CDR2 FQNEAQ (reference sequence). V shed 4 bases and J 4 bases; nucleotides not matched to a gene: 3. The CDR3 is 15 amino acids.

The rearrangement uses TRBV27 and TRBJ2-2; 9 positions match TRBD2. The CDR3 consists of 16 residues. In germline, CDR1 is MNHEY, CDR2 SMNVEV (reference sequence). Trimming took 4 bases from V and 6 from J; bases not matched to a gene: 9. For the CDR3, the DNA is TGTGCCAGCAGTTCCTATATAGCGGGAGATGCCGGGGAGCTGTTTTTT. It translates to CASSSYIAGDAGELFF.

This chain connects TRBV6-5 to TRBJ1-1, with unresolved D. Trimming removed 6 bases from V and 0 bases from J, with 11 bases in between. CDR3 length equals 14 residues. Germline CDR1 and CDR2: MNHEY and SVGAGI. CDR3 in DNA: TGTGCCAGCAGAGATTCAGGTATGAACACTGAAGCTTTCTTT. It specifies CASRDSGMNTEAFF.

The V and J genes are TRBV7-7 and TRBJ2-2; 10 nucleotides agree with TRBD2. The V gene's germline CDR1 is SSHAT and CDR2 FNYEAQ (reference sequence). This CDR3 comprises 15 residues. The V gene end was trimmed by 5 bases and the J gene end by 5 bases; junction bases not matched to a gene: 5. Here the CDR3 DNA reads TGTGCCAGCAGCCCTAGCGGGAGAGAGACCGGGGAGCTGTTTTTT. Its translation is CASSPSGRETGELFF.

The chain employs TRBV7-3 and TRBJ2-5; D uncertain. The V gene lost 1 base and the J gene lost 4 bases, with 7 bases spanning the gap. From germline, CDR1 is SGHTA and CDR2 FQGTGA. This CDR3 comprises 13 residues. CDR3 region: CASSLISGETQYF. The CDR3 bases are TGTGCCAGCAGCTTAATATCTGGAGAGACCCAGTACTTC.